Below, 18 T cell receptor beta chains from the same sample are listed, as sequenced in a study of shared clonotypes between healthy human individuals. CD8 cells regarded as naive lacked CD45RO, were positively chosen for CCR7, and omitted terminally differentiated effector memory CD45RA+ cells. Produced via immunoSEQ multiplex PCR; TCRdb's table is partial and in-frame only. The sample lists approximately 1.9 million clones; about 94% were seen once. The specimen was naive CD8+ T cells from PBMCs. Every receptor here comes from a man younger than 30 in good health. Some clones in this sample may be carry-over from other donors' samples.

This chain links TRBV10-1 with TRBJ2-7, with TRBD1 matching 9 bases. The germline CDR1 and CDR2 sequences are WNHNN and SYGVQD (reference sequence). Trimming took 0 bases from V and 4 from J; bases not matched to a gene: 7. The CDR3 consists of 16 residues. CDR3 nucleotides: TGCGCCAGCAGTGAGTCGTTGACAGGGGGGGGTTACGAGCAGTACTTC. Translation gives CASSESLTGGGYEQYF.

The chain couples TRBV27 to TRBJ2-2; 7 bases line up with TRBD2. This CDR3 comprises 14 residues. The germline CDR1 and CDR2 sequences are MNHEY and SMNVEV (reference sequence). Trimming at V came to 6 bases and at J to 7 bases, leaving 8 bases not matched to a gene. CDR3 nucleotide sequence: TGTGCCAGCAGGGTGGGAGGGCCGAGCGGGGAGCTGTTTTTT. Its translation: CASRVGGPSGELFF.

Comments on this clone: This specimen includes other DNA sequences encoding the same CDR3. The CDR3, as DNA: TGTGCCAGCAGCTTAGTGGGTGGGAGCTACGAGCAGTACTTC. It translates to CASSLVGGSYEQYF. The chain recombines TRBV11-2 with TRBJ2-7, with D possibly TRBD2 on 5 matching bases. V lost 1 base and J 3 bases, leaving 10 bases between the germline ends. Germline V gene sequence: CDR1 SGHAT, CDR2 FQNNGV. The CDR3 runs 14 residues.

In its sample, this clone was seen once. The chain is built from TRBV28 and TRBJ2-7, with TRBD1 identical over 7 bases. V was clipped by 5 bases and J by 2 bases; unmatched bases: 6. Germline CDR1 MDHEN, CDR2 SYDVKM. The length of the CDR3 is 14 residues. CDR3 sequence reads: CASSAPGTAYEQYF. CDR3 in DNA: TGTGCCAGCAGTGCCCCCGGGACAGCCTACGAGCAGTACTTC.

The rearrangement links TRBV28 to TRBJ1-1, with 8 bases fitting TRBD1. After removal of 2 bases from V and 4 bases from J, the junction contained 3 bases not matched to a gene. This CDR3 region has 14 residues. The germline V gene has CDR1 MDHEN and CDR2 SYDVKM. As DNA, the CDR3 is TGTGCCAGCAGTTTAACACAGGGGGGCACTGAAGCTTTCTTT. This gives the protein CASSLTQGGTEAFF. Full variable domain (missing parts from reference TRBV28 and TRBJ1-1): DVKVTQSSRYLVKRTGEKVFLECVQDMDHENMFWYRQDPGLGLRLIYFSYDVKMKEKGDIPEGYSVSREKKERFSLILESASTNQTSMYLCASSLTQGGTEAFFGQGTRLTVV.

The chain links TRBV6-1 to TRBJ2-7; D call uncertain. V was clipped by 8 bases and J by 2 bases, with 19 bases between them. CDR3 length: 15 amino acids. CDR1 is MNHNS, CDR2 SASEGT, per germline. CDR3 DNA: TGTGCCAGCCGCAAGCCACTCGACCCCGCCTACGAGCAGTACTTC. Protein: CASRKPLDPAYEQYF.

The V gene is TRBV7-9, the J gene TRBJ1-2; 7 nucleotides align to TRBD1. The CDR3 is made up of 15 amino acids. Germline CDR1 and CDR2: SEHNR and FQNEAQ (reference sequence). With V trimmed by 1 base and J by 8 bases, 10 bases remained unmatched. As DNA, the CDR3 is TGTGCCAGCAGCTTAGGTGGGACAGCCATCCAGGGCTACACCTTC. Protein product: CASSLGGTAIQGYTF.

The J gene is TRBJ2-1, the V gene TRBV15, with D possibly matching TRBD2 (5 bases). V lost 3 bases to trimming and J lost 9 bases, with 6 bases between them. The CDR3 sequence is 11 residues long. CDR1 is LNHNV, CDR2 YYDKDF, per germline (reference sequence). The CDR3 DNA follows: TGTGCCACCAGCAGCGGGATTGAGCAGTTCTTC. This encodes CATSSGIEQFF. The full variable domain, in which reference TRBV15 and TRBJ2-1 provide the parts outside the CDR3, is DAMVIQNPRYQVTQFGKPVTLSCSQTLNHNVMYWYQQKSSQAPKLLFHYYDKDFNNEADTPDNFQSRRPNTSFCFLDIRSPGLGDTAMYLCATSSGIEQFFGPGTRLTVL.

The chain is built from TRBV29-1 and TRBJ2-7; 12 nucleotides align to TRBD1. After removal of 1 base from V and 6 bases from J, the junction contained 4 bases not matched to a gene. Looked up from germline, CDR1 is SQVTM and CDR2 is ANQGSEA. The CDR3 runs 14 residues. CDR3 nucleotides: TGCAGCGTTGAAGTGGGGACAGGGGGCCGCGAGCAGTACTTC. Protein sequence: CSVEVGTGGREQYF.

This clone was detected once. The rearrangement uses TRBV11-2 and TRBJ2-3, with 9 bases fitting TRBD2. Germline-derived CDR1 and CDR2 are SGHAT and FQNNGV. Trimming took 5 bases from V and 4 from J; bases not matched to a gene: 10. The CDR3 spans 16 residues. CDR3 sequence: CASSPKVAGVPDTQYF. CDR3 sequence (DNA): TGTGCCAGCAGCCCCAAGGTAGCGGGAGTTCCAGATACGCAGTATTTT.

The chain joins TRBV28 to TRBJ2-1; 9 nucleotides match TRBD1. Germline values: CDR1 MDHEN, CDR2 SYDVKM. The V gene end was trimmed by 6 bases and the J gene end by 5 bases; junction bases not matched to a gene: 5. The CDR3 length is 14 residues. DNA of the CDR3: TGTGCCAGCAGGAGGGACAGGGACCACAATGAGCAGTTCTTC. Residues: CASRRDRDHNEQFF.

This chain links TRBV27 with TRBJ2-5, with a tentative D call TRBD2 (5 bases). Trimming took off 5 bases at V and 2 bases at J, with 18 bases between the two ends. Germline CDR1 MNHEY, CDR2 SMNVEV (reference sequence). The CDR3 covers 16 residues. The CDR3 reads CASSPGRLASQETQYF. The CDR3 DNA is TGTGCCAGCAGTCCGGGTCGGCTAGCATCTCAAGAGACCCAGTACTTC.

The rearrangement links TRBV5-1 to TRBJ2-7; 8 nucleotides match TRBD1. V gave up 0 bases and J gave up 4 bases; unmatched junction bases: 3. The germline gives CDR1 SGHRS, CDR2 YFSETQ. The CDR3 loop spans 14 amino acids. The chain's CDR3 is CASSLAQGDYEQYF. The CDR3 DNA sequence: TGCGCCAGCAGCTTGGCACAGGGGGATTACGAGCAGTACTTC.

This sequence joins TRBV9 and TRBJ2-3, with 9 bases identical to TRBD2. Germline assignment: CDR1 SGDLS and CDR2 YYNGEE. Unmatched junction bases numbered 3, after V lost 0 bases and J lost 4 bases. The CDR3 consists of 15 residues. This CDR3 reads CASSVGGRAADTQYF. Written as DNA, the CDR3 is TGTGCCAGCAGCGTAGGCGGGAGGGCCGCAGATACGCAGTATTTT.

This clone was detected a few times. The J gene is TRBJ2-1, the V gene TRBV4-1; D is ambiguous. In germline, CDR1 is MGHRA, CDR2 YSYEKL. Trimming removed 4 bases at V and 6 bases at J, with 10 bases between. The length of the CDR3 is 13 residues. CDR3 region: CASSLGIRNEQFF. CDR3 nucleotide sequence: TGCGCCAGCAGCCTTGGTATCCGCAATGAGCAGTTCTTC.

This clone was counted once. The chain combines TRBV27 with TRBJ2-4, with D unresolved. Germline V gene data show CDR1 as MNHEY and CDR2 as SMNVEV (reference sequence). V lost 5 bases and J lost 9, with 17 bases in between. This CDR3 comprises 14 residues. CDR3 loop: CASSPMAVTSIQYF. For the CDR3, the DNA is TGTGCCAGCAGTCCCATGGCCGTTACGAGCATTCAGTACTTC.

This clone was seen a few times. A far larger clone differs by one base, so this is likely a read error. The same CDR3 is also encoded by other DNA sequences in this sample. This chain links TRBV11-2 with TRBJ1-1; D uncertain. Trimming pared 1 base from V and 1 base from J, leaving 4 bases between. The CDR3 extends over 13 amino acids. In germline, CDR1 is SGHAT, CDR2 FQNNGV. CDR3 DNA: TGTGCCAGCAGCTTAGGGGGGAACACTGAAGCTTTCTTT. This sequence encodes CASSLGGNTEAFF.

This clone was seen a handful of times. The chain is built from TRBV2 and TRBJ1-1; unclear D gene. Germline V gene sequence: CDR1 SNHLY, CDR2 FYNNEI. This CDR3 spans 14 amino acids. Trimming pared 3 bases from V and 1 base from J, leaving 9 bases between. CDR3 sequence reads: CASSERAPNTEAFF. CDR3 DNA sequence: TGTGCCAGCAGTGAGAGGGCCCCGAACACTGAAGCTTTCTTT. Supplemented by reference TRBV2 and TRBJ1-1, the full variable domain reads EPEVTQTPSHQVTQMGQEVILRCVPISNHLYFYWYRQILGQKVEFLVSFYNNEISEKSEIFDDQFSVERPDGSNFTLKIRSTKLEDSAMYFCASSERAPNTEAFFGQGTRLTVV.